This T cell receptor beta chain originates from a study of radiation and T cells in renal cell carcinoma. This clone was observed a handful of times. Time point described: blood 4 weeks post-SBRT, at nephrectomy. Treatment given: 15 Gy SBRT to primary tumor, nephrectomy 4 weeks later. Nephrectomy followed 15 Gy stereotactic body radiation by 4 weeks. Trimming removed 4 bases at V and 5 bases at J, with 15 bases between. Germline V gene sequence: CDR1 SGHKS, CDR2 YYEKEE (reference sequence). The CDR3 is 14 residues long. TCRdb's table, derived via immunoSEQ multiplex PCR, lists solely in-frame clones and lacks some. The table has about 140,000 clones, 75% to 90% seen once.

This TCR derives from a woman in her fifties or sixties with renal cell carcinoma. This chain links TRBV5-5 with TRBJ1-1, with D perhaps matching TRBD1 (5 bases). The sample here was blood, taken from a patient whose treatment included radiotherapy and nephrectomy. DNA for the CDR3: TGTGCCAGCAGCCAGGGACCGGAGGAGACTGAAGCTTTCTTT. Translation: CASSQGPEETEAFF.